Presented here are 18 T cell receptor beta chains from one specimen sequenced in a study of shared clonotypes between healthy human individuals. Repertoires were generated with immunoSEQ multiplex PCR, while TCRdb's copy carries only in-frame clones and drops some. The table records 2 million or so clones, 85% to 95% of them present only once. Specimen: naive CD4+ T cells sorted from blood. The subset is: CD45RA+ positively selected. These receptors came from a man aged 18-30 years in good health.

Regarding this clone: A junction boundary mismatches the germline segment, possibly from a read error. The rearrangement uses TRBV2 and TRBJ1-6, with 8 bases aligning to TRBD1. Germline assignment: CDR1 SNHLY and CDR2 FYNNEI. This CDR3 comprises 16 residues. DNA for the CDR3: TGTGCCAGCACCGCTCGGGACAGGCCTAATAATTCACCCCTCCGCTTT. Its protein product is CASTARDRPNNSPLRF.

A note on this clone: The DNA is omitted, as the CDR3 cannot be located on it reliably, and the CDR3 follows TCRdb's listing. The same CDR3 also results from other DNA sequences found in this sample. The chain uses TRBV28 and TRBJ1-5. Per the germline V gene, CDR1 is MDHEN and CDR2 is SYDVKM. Counting both end residues, the CDR3 totals 12 amino acids. This chain's CDR3 is CASSSSGQPQHF.

The sample holds one count of this clone. The chain recombines TRBV28 with TRBJ2-7; D is uncertain. The CDR3 is made up of 14 amino acids. Deletions cut 1 base from V and 3 bases from J, with 10 bases between. Germline V gene lookup returns CDR1 MDHEN and CDR2 SYDVKM. As DNA, the CDR3 is TGTGCCAGCAGTTTATCCGGAACGGTCTACGAGCAGTACTTC. Translated, it gives CASSLSGTVYEQYF.

The chain joins TRBV2 to TRBJ1-1, with D possibly matching TRBD1 (5 bases). Germline CDR1 is SNHLY and CDR2 is FYNNEI. The germline V and J ends were trimmed by 8 bases and 10 bases, with 14 bases remaining between them. The CDR3 is 11 residues long. The CDR3 reads CASPTGRGAFF. The CDR3 DNA follows: TGTGCCAGCCCCACGGGGAGGGGAGCTTTCTTT.

The V and J genes are TRBV10-3 and TRBJ1-1, with D uncertain. V was cut by 7 bases and J by 1 base, with 10 bases left in between. Germline V gene data show CDR1 as ENHRY and CDR2 as SYGVKD. This CDR3 is 13 amino acids long. The CDR3 spells CAITQVPNTEAFF. As DNA, the CDR3 is TGTGCCATCACCCAAGTTCCGAACACTGAAGCTTTCTTT.

This clone turned up a few times. V and J are TRBV19 and TRBJ2-2; 8 bases fit TRBD1. Germline CDR1 reads LNHDA; CDR2 reads SQIVND (reference sequence). V lost 7 bases, J lost 5 bases, and 6 bases stayed unmatched. This CDR3 has 14 residues. CDR3 bases: TGTGCCAGTACCCAGACAGGGGAGACCGGGGAGCTGTTTTTT. The encoded protein is CASTQTGETGELFF.

The CDR3 spells CASLTTAGTLEAVNTIYF. The CDR3 coding sequence is TGTGCCAGTCTCACAACCGCGGGGACTCTGGAGGCTGTGAACACCATATATTTT. V usage is TRBV19 and J usage is TRBJ1-3, with D perhaps TRBD1 (5 bases). CDR3 length equals 18 residues. The germline gives CDR1 LNHDA, CDR2 SQIVND (reference sequence). V was pared by 8 bases and J by 7 bases, with 30 bases between. Full variable domain (remainder filled in from reference TRBV19 and TRBJ1-3): DGGITQSPKYLFRKEGQNVTLSCEQNLNHDAMYWYRQDPGQGLRLIYYSQIVNDFQKGDIAEGYSVSREKKESFPLTVTSAQKNPTAFYLCASLTTAGTLEAVNTIYFGEGSWLTVV.

The V gene is TRBV9, the J gene TRBJ2-6; 7 nucleotides match TRBD1. CDR1 and CDR2 (germline): SGDLS, YYNGEE. The V segment lost 4 bases and the J segment 0 bases; nucleotides outside the gene matches: 13. CDR3 length equals 19 residues. CDR3 sequence reads: CASSLLDRAPSSGANVLTF. The CDR3 coding sequence is TGTGCCAGCAGCCTTCTAGACAGGGCCCCTAGCTCTGGGGCCAACGTCCTGACTTTC.

The J gene is TRBJ2-5, the V gene TRBV5-6; no clear D gene. Germline V gives CDR1 SGHDT, CDR2 YYEEEE. Trimming took off 1 base at V and 6 bases at J, with 13 bases between the two ends. There are 14 residues in the CDR3. Here the CDR3 DNA reads TGTGCCAGCAGCTTGTCGGCAGGAGTAAAGACCCAGTACTTC. Encoded protein: CASSLSAGVKTQYF.

V gene TRBV5-5 combines with J gene TRBJ2-5, with TRBD2 matching over 16 bases. V lost 3 bases and J lost 5; bases outside the gene matches: 1. Germline CDR1 and CDR2: SGHKS and YYEKEE (reference sequence). The CDR3 is made up of 15 amino acids. CDR3 loop: CASSSGLAGGETQYF. The CDR3 nucleotides read TGTGCCAGCAGCTCGGGACTAGCGGGAGGGGAGACCCAGTACTTC.

V is TRBV4-1 and J is TRBJ2-7; the D is unclear. This CDR3 comprises 12 residues. The V gene's germline CDR1 is MGHRA and CDR2 YSYEKL. With 4 bases removed from V and 4 bases from J, the gap between germline ends came to 8 bases. The CDR3 sequence: CASSRTDYEQYF. CDR3 nucleotides: TGCGCCAGCAGCCGGACGGATTACGAGCAGTACTTC.

The chain recombines TRBV5-4 with TRBJ2-2, with D unclear. V was shortened by 3 bases and J by 2 bases, with 11 bases between the two germline ends. This CDR3 is built from 15 residues. CDR1 is SGHNT, CDR2 YYREEE, per germline (reference sequence). CDR3 nucleotides: TGTGCCAGCAGCTCGTCAAATGGAAACACCGGGGAGCTGTTTTTT. Amino acids: CASSSSNGNTGELFF.

Worth noting for this clone: At the DNA level, this CDR3 is encoded by other sequences in the same sample as well. The chain couples TRBV6-5 to TRBJ1-2; 8 bases map to TRBD1. With 5 bases clipped from V and 2 bases from J, the junction kept 1 base outside the gene matches. CDR3 length: 13 residues. Germline V gene sequence: CDR1 MNHEY, CDR2 SVGAGI. This CDR3 reads CASSRTGNYGYTF. The CDR3 bases are TGTGCCAGCAGTCGGACAGGGAACTATGGCTACACCTTC.

Only one count was recorded for this clone. The CDR3 sequence: CASSSRADSYEQYF. The CDR3 coding sequence is TGTGCCAGCAGCAGTAGGGCGGACTCCTACGAGCAGTACTTC. The V call is TRBV6-5, the J call TRBJ2-7; D not certain. The CDR3 is 14 amino acids. Germline CDR1 is MNHEY and CDR2 is SVGAGI. Trimming shortened V by 6 bases and J by 0 bases, and 12 bases separated the two germline ends.

This clone has a single count. The genes are TRBV30 and TRBJ1-2; D may be TRBD1 (6 bases). The CDR3 totals 16 residues. V was pared by 0 bases and J by 0 bases, with 14 bases between. Germline loops: CDR1 GTSNPN, CDR2 SVGIG (reference sequence). The CDR3 spells CAWSVHGQRPNYGYTF. The CDR3 bases are TGTGCCTGGAGTGTACATGGACAGAGACCTAACTATGGCTACACCTTC.

The V and J genes are TRBV5-6 and TRBJ2-1; D ambiguous. From germline, CDR1 is SGHDT and CDR2 YYEEEE. The CDR3 loop spans 16 amino acids. V was pared by 2 bases and J by 5 bases, with 17 bases between. This CDR3 is CASSFIYGTPDNEQFF. The CDR3, as DNA: TGTGCCAGCAGCTTTATTTACGGAACCCCCGACAATGAGCAGTTCTTC.

This clone was picked up one time. The rearrangement joins TRBV4-3 to TRBJ1-2, with 9 nucleotides matching TRBD1. The CDR3 contains 17 residues. Trimming removed 5 bases from V and 2 bases from J; junction bases left unmatched: 12. Germline V CDR1 and CDR2: LGHNA, YSLEER. The CDR3 nucleotides read TGCGCCAGCAGCGCCGGATGGGGGACAGGGCAGAACTATGGCTACACCTTC. Residues: CASSAGWGTGQNYGYTF.

This chain joins TRBV5-1 and TRBJ2-4; the match to TRBD2 covers 9 bases. V trimming: 3 bases; J trimming: 3 bases; junction bases outside the gene matches: 7. The V gene's germline CDR1 is SGHRS and CDR2 YFSETQ. The CDR3 is 16 residues long. The CDR3 sequence is CASSSLAGDFKNIQYF. The CDR3, as DNA: TGCGCCAGCAGCTCATTAGCGGGGGACTTCAAAAACATTCAGTACTTC.